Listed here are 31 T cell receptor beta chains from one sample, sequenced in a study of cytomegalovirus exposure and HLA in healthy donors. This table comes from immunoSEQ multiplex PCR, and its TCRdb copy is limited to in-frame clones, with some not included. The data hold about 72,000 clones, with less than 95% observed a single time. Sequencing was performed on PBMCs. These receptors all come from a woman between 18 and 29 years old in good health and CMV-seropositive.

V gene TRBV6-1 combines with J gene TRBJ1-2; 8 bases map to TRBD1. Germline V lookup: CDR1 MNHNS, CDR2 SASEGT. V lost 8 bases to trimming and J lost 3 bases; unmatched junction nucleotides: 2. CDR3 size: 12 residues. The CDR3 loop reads CASGQGDYGYTF. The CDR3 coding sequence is TGTGCCAGCGGACAGGGTGACTATGGCTACACCTTC.

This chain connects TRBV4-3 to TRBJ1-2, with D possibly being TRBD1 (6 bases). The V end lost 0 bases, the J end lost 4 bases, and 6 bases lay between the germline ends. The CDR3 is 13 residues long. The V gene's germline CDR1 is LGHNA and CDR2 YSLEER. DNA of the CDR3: TGCGCCAGCAGCCAAGAGGACAGCTATGGCTACACCTTC. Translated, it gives CASSQEDSYGYTF.

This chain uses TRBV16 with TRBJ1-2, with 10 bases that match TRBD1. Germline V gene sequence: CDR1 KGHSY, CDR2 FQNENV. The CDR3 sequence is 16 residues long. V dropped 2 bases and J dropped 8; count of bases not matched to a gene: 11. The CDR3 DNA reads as TGTGCCAGCAGCCAAGAAGTCAGGGACAGGGGAGGCGGCTACACCTTC. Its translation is CASSQEVRDRGGGYTF.

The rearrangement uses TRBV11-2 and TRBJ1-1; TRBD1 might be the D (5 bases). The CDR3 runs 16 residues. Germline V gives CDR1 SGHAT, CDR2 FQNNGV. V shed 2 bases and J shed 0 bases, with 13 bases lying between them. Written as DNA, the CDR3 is TGTGCCAGCAGCTTACCGCGGGGGGTGATGAACACTGAAGCTTTCTTT. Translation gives CASSLPRGVMNTEAFF.

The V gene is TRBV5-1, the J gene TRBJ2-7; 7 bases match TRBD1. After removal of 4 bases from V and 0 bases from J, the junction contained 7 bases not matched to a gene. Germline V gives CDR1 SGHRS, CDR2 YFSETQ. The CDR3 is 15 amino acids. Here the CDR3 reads CASSGSRDSSYEQYF. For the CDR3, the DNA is TGCGCCAGCAGCGGGTCCAGGGACAGCTCCTACGAGCAGTACTTC.

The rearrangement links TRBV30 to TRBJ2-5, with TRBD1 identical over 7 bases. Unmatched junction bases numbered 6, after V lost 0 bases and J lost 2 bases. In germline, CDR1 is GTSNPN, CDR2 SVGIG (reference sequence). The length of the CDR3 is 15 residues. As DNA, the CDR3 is TGTGCCTGGAGTGTACCCTCGGACAGGCAAGAGACCCAGTACTTC. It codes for CAWSVPSDRQETQYF.

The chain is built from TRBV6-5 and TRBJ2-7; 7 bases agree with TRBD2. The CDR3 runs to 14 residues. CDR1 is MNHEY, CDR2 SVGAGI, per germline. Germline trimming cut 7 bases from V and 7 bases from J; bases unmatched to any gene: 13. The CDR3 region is CASTRGSTGGEQYF. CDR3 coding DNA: TGTGCCAGCACCCGGGGGTCCACCGGGGGGGAGCAGTACTTC.

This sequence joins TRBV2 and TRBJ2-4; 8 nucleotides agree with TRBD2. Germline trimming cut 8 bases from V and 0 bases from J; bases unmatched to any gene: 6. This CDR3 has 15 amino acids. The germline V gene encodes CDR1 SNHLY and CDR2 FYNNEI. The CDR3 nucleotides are TGTGCCAGCGAGGGCGGGGGGCTAGCCAAAAACATTCAGTACTTC. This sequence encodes CASEGGGLAKNIQYF.

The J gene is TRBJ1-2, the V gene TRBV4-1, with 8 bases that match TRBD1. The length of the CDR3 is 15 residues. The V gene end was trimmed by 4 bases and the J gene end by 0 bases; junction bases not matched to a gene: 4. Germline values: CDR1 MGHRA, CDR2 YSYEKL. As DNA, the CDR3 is TGCGCCAGCAGCCCGGACAGGGCCTCTAACTATGGCTACACCTTC. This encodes CASSPDRASNYGYTF.

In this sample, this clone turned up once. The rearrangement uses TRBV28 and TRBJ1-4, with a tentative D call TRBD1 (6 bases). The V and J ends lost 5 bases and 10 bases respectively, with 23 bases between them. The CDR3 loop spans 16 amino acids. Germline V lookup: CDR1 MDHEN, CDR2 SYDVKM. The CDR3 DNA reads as TGTGCCAGCAGTCCGCCCGGAGAGGGGGTTGTTGTAAAACTGTTTTTT. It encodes CASSPPGEGVVVKLFF.

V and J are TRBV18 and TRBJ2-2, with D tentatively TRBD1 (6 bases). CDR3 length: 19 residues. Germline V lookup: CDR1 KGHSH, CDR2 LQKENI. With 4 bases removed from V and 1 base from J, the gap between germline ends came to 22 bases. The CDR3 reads CASSLLLLLQDRNTGELFF. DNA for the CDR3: TGTGCCAGCTCACTCCTCTTGCTCTTGCAGGACAGGAACACCGGGGAGCTGTTTTTT.

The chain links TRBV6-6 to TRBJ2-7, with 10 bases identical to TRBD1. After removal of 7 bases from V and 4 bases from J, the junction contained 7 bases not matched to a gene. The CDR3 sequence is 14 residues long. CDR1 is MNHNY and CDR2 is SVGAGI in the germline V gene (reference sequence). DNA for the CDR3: TGTGCCAGCACCCCGGGACAGGGGCTTTACGAGCAGTACTTC. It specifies CASTPGQGLYEQYF.

The chain's CDR3 is CASSLAQGSTYNEQFF. CDR3 nucleotide sequence: TGTGCCAGCAGCTTAGCGCAGGGGTCAACCTACAATGAGCAGTTCTTC. The chain has TRBV7-2 and TRBJ2-1, with D tentatively TRBD1 (6 bases). Germline lookup yields CDR1 SGHTA and CDR2 FQGNSA. V lost 0 bases and J lost 2, with 11 bases in between. This CDR3 region has 16 residues.

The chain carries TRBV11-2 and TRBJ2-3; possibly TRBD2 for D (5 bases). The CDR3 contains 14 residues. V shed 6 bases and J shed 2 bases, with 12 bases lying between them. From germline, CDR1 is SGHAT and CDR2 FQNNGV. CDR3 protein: CASRRPGFTDTQYF. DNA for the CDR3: TGTGCCAGCAGGCGACCGGGGTTCACAGATACGCAGTATTTT.

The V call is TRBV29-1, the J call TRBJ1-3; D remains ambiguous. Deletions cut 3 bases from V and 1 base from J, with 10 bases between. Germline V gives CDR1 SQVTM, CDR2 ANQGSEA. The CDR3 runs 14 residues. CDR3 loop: CSVDKEGSGNTIYF. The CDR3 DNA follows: TGCAGCGTTGATAAGGAGGGTTCTGGAAACACCATATATTTT.

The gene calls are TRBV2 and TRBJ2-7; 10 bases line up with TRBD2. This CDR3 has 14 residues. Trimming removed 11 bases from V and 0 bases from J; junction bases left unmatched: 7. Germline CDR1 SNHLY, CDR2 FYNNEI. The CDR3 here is CAVQPSGSSYEQYF. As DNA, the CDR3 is TGTGCCGTACAACCTAGCGGGAGCTCCTACGAGCAGTACTTC.

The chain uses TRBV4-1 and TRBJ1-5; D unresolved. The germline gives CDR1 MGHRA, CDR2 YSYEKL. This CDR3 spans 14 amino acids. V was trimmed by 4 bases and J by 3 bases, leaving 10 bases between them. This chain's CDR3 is CASSRAQSNQPQHF. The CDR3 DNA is TGCGCCAGCAGCCGAGCACAGTCCAATCAGCCCCAGCATTTT.

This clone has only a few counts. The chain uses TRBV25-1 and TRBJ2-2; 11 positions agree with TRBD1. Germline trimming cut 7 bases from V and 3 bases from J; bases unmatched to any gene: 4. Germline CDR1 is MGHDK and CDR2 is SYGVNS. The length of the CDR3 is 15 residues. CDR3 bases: TGTGCCAGCATAGGGACAGGGGGGTACACCGGGGAGCTGTTTTTT. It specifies CASIGTGGYTGELFF.

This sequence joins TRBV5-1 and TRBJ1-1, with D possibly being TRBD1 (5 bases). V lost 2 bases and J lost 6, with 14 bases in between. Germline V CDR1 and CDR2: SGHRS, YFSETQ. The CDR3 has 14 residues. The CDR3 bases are TGCGCCAGCAGCTTACGTCGGGGGGGAGCTGAAGCTTTCTTT. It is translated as CASSLRRGGAEAFF.

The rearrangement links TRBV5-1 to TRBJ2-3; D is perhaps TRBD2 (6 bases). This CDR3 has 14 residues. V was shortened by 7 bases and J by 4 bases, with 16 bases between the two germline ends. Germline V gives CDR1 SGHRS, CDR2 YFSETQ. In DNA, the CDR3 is TGCGCCAGCCGCGGGGACCGGGGCCCAGATACGCAGTATTTT. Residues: CASRGDRGPDTQYF. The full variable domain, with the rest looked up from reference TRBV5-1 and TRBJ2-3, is KAGVTQTPRYLIKTRGQQVTLSCSPISGHRSVSWYQQTPGQGLQFLFEYFSETQRNKGNFPGRFSGRQFSNSRSEMNVSTLELGDSALYLCASRGDRGPDTQYFGPGTRLTVL.

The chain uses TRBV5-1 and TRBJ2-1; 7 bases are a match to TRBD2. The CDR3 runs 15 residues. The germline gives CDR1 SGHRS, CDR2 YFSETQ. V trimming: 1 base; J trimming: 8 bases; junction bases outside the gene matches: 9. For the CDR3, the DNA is TGCGCCAGCAGCTTGAACTTGGGACGGGGGGATGAGCAGTTCTTC. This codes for CASSLNLGRGDEQFF.

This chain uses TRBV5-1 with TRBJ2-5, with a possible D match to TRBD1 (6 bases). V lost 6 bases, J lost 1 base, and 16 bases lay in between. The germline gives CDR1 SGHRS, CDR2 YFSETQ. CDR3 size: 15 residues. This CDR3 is CASNPGTQIQETQYF. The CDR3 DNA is TGCGCCAGCAATCCCGGGACACAAATCCAAGAGACCCAGTACTTC. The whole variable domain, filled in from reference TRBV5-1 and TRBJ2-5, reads KAGVTQTPRYLIKTRGQQVTLSCSPISGHRSVSWYQQTPGQGLQFLFEYFSETQRNKGNFPGRFSGRQFSNSRSEMNVSTLELGDSALYLCASNPGTQIQETQYFGPGTRLLVL.

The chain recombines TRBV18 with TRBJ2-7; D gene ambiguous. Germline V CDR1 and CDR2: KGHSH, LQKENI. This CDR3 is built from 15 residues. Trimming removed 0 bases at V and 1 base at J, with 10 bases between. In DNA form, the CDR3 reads TGTGCCAGCTCACCACCAGGTGCCAGGTCCTACGAGCAGTACTTC. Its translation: CASSPPGARSYEQYF.

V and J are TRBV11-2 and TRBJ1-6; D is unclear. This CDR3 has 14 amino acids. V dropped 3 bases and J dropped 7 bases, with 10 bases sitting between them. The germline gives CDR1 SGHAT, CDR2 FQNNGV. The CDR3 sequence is CASSFQDINSPLHF. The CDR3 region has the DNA TGTGCCAGCAGCTTTCAAGACATAAATTCACCCCTCCACTTT.

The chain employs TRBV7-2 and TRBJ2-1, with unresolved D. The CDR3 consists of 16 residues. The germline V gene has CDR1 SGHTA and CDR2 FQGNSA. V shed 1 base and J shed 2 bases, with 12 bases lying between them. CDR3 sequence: CASSLGNSLTYNEQFF. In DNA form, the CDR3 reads TGTGCCAGCAGCTTAGGAAATAGCCTTACCTACAATGAGCAGTTCTTC.

The DNA of the CDR3 is TGTGCCAGCAGCCAAGGCGATTTAAAAGGGGGCATCGGGGAGCTGTTTTTT. This encodes CASSQGDLKGGIGELFF. The chain has TRBV4-2 and TRBJ2-2; 7 positions agree with TRBD1. CDR1 LGHNA and CDR2 YNFKEQ come from the germline V gene. The length of the CDR3 is 17 residues. With 1 base clipped from V and 7 bases from J, the junction kept 12 bases outside the gene matches.

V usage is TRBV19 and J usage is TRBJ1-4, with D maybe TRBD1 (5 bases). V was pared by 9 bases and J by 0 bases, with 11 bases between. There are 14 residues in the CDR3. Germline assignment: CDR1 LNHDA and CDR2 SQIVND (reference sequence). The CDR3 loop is CARPTGATNEKLFF. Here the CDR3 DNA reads TGTGCCAGGCCTACAGGCGCAACTAATGAAAAACTGTTTTTT.

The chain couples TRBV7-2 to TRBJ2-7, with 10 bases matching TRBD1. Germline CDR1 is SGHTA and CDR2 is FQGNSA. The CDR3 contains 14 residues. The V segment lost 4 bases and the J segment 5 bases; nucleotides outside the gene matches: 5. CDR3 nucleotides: TGTGCCAGCAGCTCAAGCGGGACAGGGGACGAGCAGTACTTC. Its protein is CASSSSGTGDEQYF.

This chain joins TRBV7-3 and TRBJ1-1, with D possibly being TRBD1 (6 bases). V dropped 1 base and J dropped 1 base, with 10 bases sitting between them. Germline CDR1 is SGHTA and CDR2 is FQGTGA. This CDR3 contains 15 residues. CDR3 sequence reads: CASSLNGGRNTEAFF. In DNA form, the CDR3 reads TGTGCCAGCAGCTTAAACGGGGGGCGGAACACTGAAGCTTTCTTT.

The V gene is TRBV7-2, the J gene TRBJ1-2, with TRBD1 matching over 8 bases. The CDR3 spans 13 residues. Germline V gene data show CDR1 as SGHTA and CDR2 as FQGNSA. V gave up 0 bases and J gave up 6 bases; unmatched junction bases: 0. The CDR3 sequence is CASSLATGDGYTF. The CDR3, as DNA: TGTGCCAGCAGCTTAGCGACAGGGGATGGCTACACCTTC.

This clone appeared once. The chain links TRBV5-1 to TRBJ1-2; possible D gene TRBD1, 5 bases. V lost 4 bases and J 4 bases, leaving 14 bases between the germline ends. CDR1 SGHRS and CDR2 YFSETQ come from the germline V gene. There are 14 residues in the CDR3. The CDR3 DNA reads TGCGCCAGCAGCCGGGACGGGGGAGCCTATGGCTACACCTTC. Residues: CASSRDGGAYGYTF.